Listed below are T cell receptor beta chains from one sample, sequenced in a study of shared clonotypes between healthy human individuals. The table came from immunoSEQ multiplex PCR; TCRdb's copy has only in-frame clones and leaves some out. The profile shows around 370,000 clones, roughly 96% of them singletons. The specimen was memory CD8+ T cells sorted from blood. The source of these receptors is a man aged 25-40 years in good health. Each CDR3 is given with its conserved first and last residue. The D gene is left open where the match is weak. Rows may omit the clone size; those that give it use once, few, many or a size class.

-	-	TRBV29-1	TRBJ2-7	13	TGCAGCGTTGGGCAGGGGTCCTCCTACGAGCAGTACTTC	CSVGQGSSYEQYF
-	-	TRBV18	TRBJ2-7	15	TGTGCCAGCTCACCACAGACAGATGTCTCCTACGAGCAGTACTTC	CASSPQTDVSYEQYF
TRBD1	-	TRBV27	TRBJ2-3	14	TGTGCCAGCAGTTTTGGGACAGGTCCAGATACGCAGTATTTT	CASSFGTGPDTQYF
TRBD2	-	TRBV28	TRBJ2-1	12	TGTGCCAGCAGTTTTTGGGGAGGGGAGCAGTTCTTC	CASSFWGGEQFF
-	once	TRBV6-8	TRBJ2-7	13	TGTGCCAGCGCCAGGGCCTACTCCTACGAGCAGTACTTC	CASARAYSYEQYF
-	-	TRBV11-1	TRBJ2-1	12	TGTGCCAGCAGCTTACTTGGCAATGAGCAGTTCTTC	CASSLLGNEQFF
TRBD1	-	TRBV19	TRBJ2-5	13	TGTGCCAGTAGTAAGGGGGTGCAGGGGGCCCAGTACTTC	CASSKGVQGAQYF
TRBD1	-	TRBV6-6	TRBJ1-1	13	TGTGCCAGCAGTTACTCGGACAGGCTTGAAGCTTTCTTT	CASSYSDRLEAFF
TRBD2	-	TRBV7-9	TRBJ2-7	17	TGTGCCAGCAGGTCTACCGGGACTAGCGGGAGGTCCTACGAGCAGTACTTC	CASRSTGTSGRSYEQYF
-	-	TRBV28	TRBJ1-5	15	TGTGCCAGCAGTTTTTTAAGGGGTGAGAGTCAGCCCCAGCATTTT	CASSFLRGESQPQHF
TRBD2	-	TRBV5-1	TRBJ2-7	15	TGCGCCAGCAGCGTAGCGGGAACGTCAGCCTACGAGCAGTACTTC	CASSVAGTSAYEQYF
TRBD2	-	TRBV19	TRBJ2-4	15	TGTGCCAGTAGTCCCCTAGCGGGAGCCAAAAACATTCAGTACTTC	CASSPLAGAKNIQYF
-	-	TRBV10-3	TRBJ2-2	16	TGTGCCGCCTCCTCACTAGCATCTACGAACACCGGGGAGCTGTTTTTT	CAASSLASTNTGELFF
-	-	TRBV7-9	TRBJ2-1	16	TGTGCCAGCAGCAATGTCCGGGGATACTCCTACAATGAGCAGTTCTTC	CASSNVRGYSYNEQFF
TRBD2	-	TRBV30	TRBJ2-3	13	TGTGCCTGGAGTTGGGGGGGAACAGATACGCAGTATTTT	CAWSWGGTDTQYF
-	once	TRBV7-9	TRBJ2-1	16	TGTGCCAGCAGCATCCTTCTAGCGCTTGCTGACAATGAGCAGTTCTTC	CASSILLALADNEQFF
-	-	TRBV5-1	TRBJ2-3	13	TGCGCCAGCAGTGACCAGCCCACAGATACGCAGTATTTT	CASSDQPTDTQYF
-	-	TRBV11-2	TRBJ2-6	19	TGTGCCAGCAGCTTACATAACCCTCCCGGTTTATCTGGGGCCAACGTCCTGACTTTC	CASSLHNPPGLSGANVLTF
-	-	TRBV6-5	TRBJ2-1	11	TGTGCCAGCAAGGGCCCCCTCCGGCAGTTCTTC	CASKGPLRQFF
TRBD2	-	TRBV27	TRBJ2-1	14	TGTGCCAGCAGTTTAGGGACTAGCGGGAAAACCCAGTTCTTC	CASSLGTSGKTQFF
-	-	TRBV27	TRBJ1-4	16	TGTGCCAGCAGTCCCGCGGACCGTGCAACTAATGAAAAACTGTTTTTT	CASSPADRATNEKLFF
-	-	TRBV7-9	TRBJ2-6	14	TGTGCCAGCAGCTCAGGGGCTGGGGCCAACGTCCTGACTTTC	CASSSGAGANVLTF
TRBD2	-	TRBV27	TRBJ2-5	15	TGTGCCAGCAGCCTCGGGACTAGCGGGGGGGAGACCCAGTACTTC	CASSLGTSGGETQYF
-	-	TRBV5-4	TRBJ2-1	13	TGTGCCAGCGGAAGAGACAGTTACAATGAGCAGTTCTTC	CASGRDSYNEQFF
-	-	TRBV6-5	TRBJ1-5	14	TGTGCCAGCAGTAGGGGACGGAACTCCCGGCCCCAGCATTTT	CASSRGRNSRPQHF
TRBD2	-	TRBV10-3	TRBJ2-1	14	TGTGCCATCGGGGGGAGTAGCGGGAGCGATGAGCAGTTCTTC	CAIGGSSGSDEQFF